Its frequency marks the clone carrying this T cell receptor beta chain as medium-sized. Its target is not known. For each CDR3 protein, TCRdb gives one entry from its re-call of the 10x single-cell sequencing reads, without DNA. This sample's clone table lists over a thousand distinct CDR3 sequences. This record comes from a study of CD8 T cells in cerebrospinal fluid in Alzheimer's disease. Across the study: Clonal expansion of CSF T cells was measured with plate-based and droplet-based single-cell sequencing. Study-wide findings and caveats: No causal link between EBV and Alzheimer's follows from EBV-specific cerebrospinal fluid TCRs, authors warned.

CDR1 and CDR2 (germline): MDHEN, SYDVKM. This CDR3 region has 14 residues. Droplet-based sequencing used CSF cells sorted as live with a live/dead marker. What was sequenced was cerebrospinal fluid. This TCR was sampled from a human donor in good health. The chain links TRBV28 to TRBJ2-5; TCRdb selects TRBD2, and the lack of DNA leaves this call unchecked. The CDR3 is CASSFQAGRQTQYF.